The 14 T cell receptor beta chains reported below all come from one sample, sequenced in a study of cytomegalovirus exposure and HLA in healthy donors. PCR amplification relied on 60 Vbeta primers (plus 13 Jbeta primers). The method was immunoSEQ multiplex PCR; TCRdb's version includes in-frame clones alone and lacks a portion of them. The sample contains some 140,000 clones, roughly 77% of which appear only once. The sequencing input was PBMCs. These receptors were collected from a female donor in good health and CMV-seronegative.

In its sample, this clone was seen a few times. V and J are TRBV6-6 and TRBJ1-1; D uncertain. The CDR3 is 13 amino acids. Germline CDR1 and CDR2: MNHNY and SVGAGI (reference sequence). V lost 6 bases, J lost 5 bases, and 13 bases lay in between. CDR3 sequence (DNA): TGTGCCAGCAGCCCGGGATCTTCGACTGAAGCTTTCTTT. Translating gives CASSPGSSTEAFF.

The chain is built from TRBV6-5 and TRBJ2-4, with 8 nucleotides matching TRBD1. The junction had 1 base not matched to a gene; V was cut back by 4 bases and J by 8 bases. The CDR3 has 12 amino acids. CDR1 is MNHEY, CDR2 SVGAGI, per germline. CDR3 nucleotides: TGTGCCAGCAGTTCAGGGGGCCACATTCAGTACTTC. The encoded protein is CASSSGGHIQYF.

The chain has TRBV9 and TRBJ1-1; D might be TRBD1 (6 bases). The V end was cut by 6 bases, the J end by 4 bases, with 13 bases between. The CDR3 has 13 amino acids. Looked up from germline, CDR1 is SGDLS and CDR2 is YYNGEE. The CDR3 protein is CASKGVGATEAFF. The DNA of the CDR3 is TGTGCCAGCAAGGGGGTTGGAGCCACTGAAGCTTTCTTT.

This sequence joins TRBV7-9 and TRBJ2-3, with no clear D. Looked up from germline, CDR1 is SEHNR and CDR2 is FQNEAQ (reference sequence). The CDR3 is made up of 12 amino acids. Trimming left V 4 bases short and J 4 bases short, with 6 bases between. Written as DNA, the CDR3 is TGTGCCAGCAGCTCAGAGGCAGATACGCAGTATTTT. Its protein product is CASSSEADTQYF.

This chain uses TRBV7-2 with TRBJ2-1; D is unclear. Trimming cost V 2 bases and J 6 bases, with 5 bases left between them. The CDR3 has 12 residues. Germline V CDR1 and CDR2: SGHTA, FQGNSA. As DNA, the CDR3 is TGTGCCAGCAGCTTATCGGGCAATGAGCAGTTCTTC. Protein sequence: CASSLSGNEQFF.

The V gene is TRBV30, the J gene TRBJ1-3; D remains ambiguous. CDR3 length equals 15 residues. Trimming shortened V by 4 bases and J by 0 bases, and 13 bases separated the two germline ends. Germline V CDR1 and CDR2: GTSNPN, SVGIG (reference sequence). CDR3: CAWNRYGSSGNTIYF. The CDR3 DNA follows: TGTGCCTGGAATCGGTACGGGAGCTCTGGAAACACCATATATTTT.

V gene TRBV30 combines with J gene TRBJ2-5, with 7 positions matching TRBD1. Per the germline V gene, CDR1 is GTSNPN and CDR2 is SVGIG (reference sequence). This CDR3 has 14 residues. The V and J ends lost 5 bases and 2 bases, in that order; junction bases with no gene match: 8. The DNA for the CDR3 is TGTGCCTGGGGCATCGGGACAGAGCAAGAGACCCAGTACTTC. This translates into CAWGIGTEQETQYF.

The chain uses TRBV19 and TRBJ1-1, with D possibly matching TRBD1 (5 bases). The CDR3 has 15 residues. V lost 3 bases and J 4 bases, leaving 15 bases between the germline ends. Germline V CDR1 and CDR2: LNHDA, SQIVND (reference sequence). CDR3 nucleotides: TGTGCCAGTAGTATGGGGGGGACTCAGAGCACTGAAGCTTTCTTT. Encoded protein: CASSMGGTQSTEAFF.

The V and J genes are TRBV4-1 and TRBJ2-3, with TRBD1 identical over 7 bases. Germline V lookup: CDR1 MGHRA, CDR2 YSYEKL. This CDR3 contains 18 residues. V was clipped by 3 bases and J by 0 bases; unmatched bases: 12. CDR3 region: CASSQRDPGQPSTDTQYF. The CDR3 region has the DNA TGCGCCAGCAGCCAGAGGGATCCGGGACAGCCCAGCACAGATACGCAGTATTTT.

This sequence joins TRBV5-3 and TRBJ2-2; 13 bases match TRBD2. TRBV5-3 belongs to the ORF category, with a function that is uncertain. J gave up 2 bases and V 4 bases, and 5 bases lay outside the gene matches. The CDR3 runs to 17 residues. The chain's CDR3 is CARSTGTSGANTGELFF. DNA of the CDR3: TGTGCCAGAAGCACCGGGACTAGCGGGGCCAACACCGGGGAGCTGTTTTTT.

The rearrangement uses TRBV11-3 and TRBJ2-1, with TRBD1 matching over 7 bases. V trimming: 5 bases; J trimming: 9 bases; junction bases outside the gene matches: 10. Germline CDR1 is SGHNT and CDR2 is YENEEA. There are 14 residues in the CDR3. In DNA, the CDR3 is TGTGCCAGCAGCCCAGACAGGGATCGGACTGAGCAGTTCTTC. Its translation is CASSPDRDRTEQFF.

The genes are TRBV27 and TRBJ1-6; 8 nucleotides line up with TRBD1. The V gene end was trimmed by 3 bases and the J gene end by 10 bases; junction bases not matched to a gene: 14. This CDR3 spans 17 amino acids. The V gene's germline CDR1 is MNHEY and CDR2 SMNVEV (reference sequence). The CDR3 nucleotides read TGTGCCAGCAGTTTGACAGGGGTGGGCAAAATAATGTCACCCCTCCACTTT. Protein product: CASSLTGVGKIMSPLHF.

In its sample, this clone was seen a few times. The V gene is TRBV4-1, the J gene TRBJ2-1; D perhaps matches TRBD2 (6 bases). The germline V gene encodes CDR1 MGHRA and CDR2 YSYEKL. V lost 0 bases and J lost 14, with 14 bases in between. The CDR3 runs to 13 residues. The CDR3 region is CASSQDHGREEFF. In DNA form, the CDR3 reads TGCGCCAGCAGCCAAGATCACGGGCGGGAAGAGTTCTTC.

V gene TRBV12-5 combines with J gene TRBJ2-7; D is unclear. V was cut by 3 bases and J by 6 bases, with 3 bases left in between. Germline CDR1 reads LGHNT; CDR2 reads FRNRAP. This CDR3 has 10 residues. CDR3 DNA: TGTGCTAGTGGTTTCCGCGAGCAGTACTTC. It yields the protein CASGFREQYF.